Sequencing of this TCR beta chain was carried out in a study of PD-L1 blockade in urothelial cancer. Study information: When blood samples were assessed, the median T cell count was some 140,000.

This table comes from immunoSEQ multiplex PCR, and its TCRdb copy is limited to in-frame clones, with some not included. The table has 20,000 to 25,000 clones, around 91% seen once. Time point in this sample: peripheral blood 6 weeks after treatment start. The CDR3 covers 15 residues. CDR1 is SSHAT, CDR2 FNYEAQ, per germline (reference sequence). With V trimmed by 5 bases and J by 2 bases, 4 bases remained unmatched. The clonotype was recovered from a woman in her sixties with urothelial cancer. The gene calls are TRBV7-7 and TRBJ2-5, with 11 bases matching TRBD2. The specimen was PBMCs, collected around atezolizumab (anti-PD-L1) treatment. CDR3 sequence: CASSRGLAAQETQYF. The CDR3, as DNA: TGTGCCAGCAGCCGGGGACTAGCGGCGCAAGAGACCCAGTACTTC.